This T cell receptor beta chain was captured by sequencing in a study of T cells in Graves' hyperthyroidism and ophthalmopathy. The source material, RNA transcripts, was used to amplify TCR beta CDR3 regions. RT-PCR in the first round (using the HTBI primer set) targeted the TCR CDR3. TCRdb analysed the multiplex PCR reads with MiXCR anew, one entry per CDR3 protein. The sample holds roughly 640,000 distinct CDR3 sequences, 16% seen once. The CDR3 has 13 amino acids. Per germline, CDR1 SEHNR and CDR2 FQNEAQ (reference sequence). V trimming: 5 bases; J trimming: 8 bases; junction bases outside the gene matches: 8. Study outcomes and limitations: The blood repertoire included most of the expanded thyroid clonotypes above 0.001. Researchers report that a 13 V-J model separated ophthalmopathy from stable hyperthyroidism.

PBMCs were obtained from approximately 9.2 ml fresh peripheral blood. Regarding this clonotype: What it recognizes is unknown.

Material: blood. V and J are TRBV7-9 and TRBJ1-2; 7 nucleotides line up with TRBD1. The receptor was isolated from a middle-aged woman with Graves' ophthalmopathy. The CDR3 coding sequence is TGTGCCAGCAGCCAAATTGACAGGGACGGCTACACCTTC. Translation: CASSQIDRDGYTF.